These 23 T cell receptor beta chains originate from one sample sequenced in a study of shared clonotypes between healthy human individuals. Libraries were prepared by immunoSEQ multiplex PCR; TCRdb keeps only in-frame clonotypes and omits some of them. The sample lists approximately 2.3 million clones, approximately 93% occurring once. The sequencing sample was made of naive CD4+ T cells from PBMCs. Documented subset: CD45RA+ positively selected. These receptors were taken from a man between 18 and 29 years old in good health. Some clones in this sample may be carry-over from other donors' samples.

The rearrangement links TRBV5-1 to TRBJ2-7; D remains ambiguous. Germline assignment: CDR1 SGHRS and CDR2 YFSETQ. V was clipped by 0 bases and J by 3 bases, with 10 bases between them. CDR3 length equals 14 residues. This CDR3 is CASSLGPGFYEQYF. The DNA of the CDR3 is TGCGCCAGCAGCTTGGGACCGGGTTTCTACGAGCAGTACTTC.

The chain combines TRBV2 with TRBJ2-7, with a weak D call TRBD1 (5 bases). Germline CDR1 SNHLY, CDR2 FYNNEI. The CDR3 runs 12 residues. V was clipped by 6 bases and J by 3 bases, with 9 bases between them. The DNA for the CDR3 is TGTGCCAGCAGCAGGGTGTTCTACGAGCAGTACTTC. Protein sequence: CASSRVFYEQYF. Supplemented by reference TRBV2 and TRBJ2-7, the full variable domain reads EPEVTQTPSHQVTQMGQEVILRCVPISNHLYFYWYRQILGQKVEFLVSFYNNEISEKSEIFDDQFSVERPDGSNFTLKIRSTKLEDSAMYFCASSRVFYEQYFGPGTRLTVT.

J is TRBJ2-7 and V is TRBV29-1; the D is unclear. The CDR3 runs 12 residues. V lost 5 bases and J 2 bases, leaving 10 bases between the germline ends. Germline lookup yields CDR1 SQVTM and CDR2 ANQGSEA. The CDR3 nucleotides are TGCAGCGTTCTCCTAGGGACCTACGAGCAGTACTTC. This translates into CSVLLGTYEQYF.

V is TRBV2 and J is TRBJ2-7, with D unclear. This CDR3 region has 14 residues. Per the germline V gene, CDR1 is SNHLY and CDR2 is FYNNEI. The V end lost 2 bases, the J end lost 4 bases, and 12 bases lay between the germline ends. The CDR3 DNA reads as TGTGCCAGCAGTGAATCCAGAGCCCTATACGAGCAGTACTTC. Protein: CASSESRALYEQYF. Full variable domain (remainder filled in from reference TRBV2 and TRBJ2-7): EPEVTQTPSHQVTQMGQEVILRCVPISNHLYFYWYRQILGQKVEFLVSFYNNEISEKSEIFDDQFSVERPDGSNFTLKIRSTKLEDSAMYFCASSESRALYEQYFGPGTRLTVT.

The table lists this clone with a count of one. The rearrangement links TRBV5-1 to TRBJ1-1; D call uncertain. The V and J ends lost 3 bases and 2 bases respectively, with 8 bases between them. The germline V gene encodes CDR1 SGHRS and CDR2 YFSETQ. This CDR3 comprises 13 residues. The CDR3 DNA reads as TGCGCCAGCAGCTCGATATTTAACACTGAAGCTTTCTTT. Translated: CASSSIFNTEAFF.

The chain joins TRBV30 to TRBJ1-2; no clear D. Trimming took off 4 bases at V and 2 bases at J, with 11 bases between the two ends. The CDR3 loop spans 13 amino acids. CDR1 is GTSNPN, CDR2 SVGIG, per germline (reference sequence). As DNA, the CDR3 is TGTGCCTGGACCCTACATGGAAACTATGGCTACACCTTC. Translating it yields CAWTLHGNYGYTF.

This clone was found a few times. CDR3 in amino acids: CSAGPSGANVLTF. CDR3 DNA sequence: TGCAGCGCCGGACCCTCTGGGGCCAACGTCCTGACTTTC. The rearrangement joins TRBV29-1 to TRBJ2-6; D not certain. With 7 bases removed from V and 0 bases from J, the gap between germline ends came to 7 bases. The CDR3 spans 13 residues. Germline-derived CDR1 and CDR2 are SQVTM and ANQGSEA.

There are a few counts of this clone. The J gene is TRBJ2-7, the V gene TRBV7-9; TRBD2 might be the D (5 bases). This CDR3 is 14 amino acids long. Trimming left V 5 bases short and J 2 bases short, with 13 bases between. Germline values: CDR1 SEHNR, CDR2 FQNEAQ (reference sequence). CDR3: CASSTTLRAYEQYF. In nucleotides, the CDR3 is TGTGCCAGCAGCACCACCCTGAGGGCCTACGAGCAGTACTTC.

To note about this clone: Additional DNA sequences in this sample encode the identical CDR3. The genes are TRBV6-5 and TRBJ1-1; no clear D. The CDR3 totals 13 residues. V was shortened by 2 bases and J by 0 bases, with 4 bases between the two germline ends. Germline CDR1 MNHEY, CDR2 SVGAGI. CDR3 sequence: CASSYLVNTEAFF. The CDR3 region has the DNA TGTGCCAGCAGTTACCTTGTGAACACTGAAGCTTTCTTT.

The chain combines TRBV6-1 with TRBJ1-5; no definite D call. The CDR3 sequence is 16 residues long. Trimming removed 1 base from V and 1 base from J, with 11 bases in between. The germline V gene has CDR1 MNHNS and CDR2 SASEGT. CDR3 residues: CASSEVAGRSNQPQHF. In nucleotides, the CDR3 is TGTGCCAGCAGTGAAGTGGCAGGTCGAAGCAATCAGCCCCAGCATTTT.

V gene TRBV4-2 combines with J gene TRBJ1-4; 8 bases are a match to TRBD1. Losses at the gene ends were 4 bases for V and 5 bases for J; bases not matched to a gene: 6. Germline lookup yields CDR1 LGHNA and CDR2 YNFKEQ. The CDR3 has 15 residues. The CDR3 sequence: CASSRGDRLNEKLFF. The CDR3 DNA follows: TGTGCCAGCAGCCGAGGGGACAGGTTAAATGAAAAACTGTTTTTT.

The V and J genes are TRBV7-8 and TRBJ1-4, with D unclear. This CDR3 contains 17 residues. Germline CDR1 SGHVS, CDR2 FQNEAQ. Trimming cost V 1 base and J 1 base, with 13 bases left between them. The CDR3 region is CASSLGDYVRTNEKLFF. The CDR3 coding sequence is TGTGCCAGCAGCTTAGGTGATTATGTCAGAACTAATGAAAAACTGTTTTTT. Using reference TRBV7-8 and TRBJ1-4 for the parts outside the CDR3, the full variable domain is GAGVSQSPRYKVAKRGQDVALRCDPISGHVSLFWYQQALGQGPEFLTYFQNEAQLDKSGLPSDRFFAERPEGSVSTLKIQRTQQEDSAVYLCASSLGDYVRTNEKLFFGSGTQLSVL.

The V and J genes are TRBV15 and TRBJ2-7; 13 bases agree with TRBD2. From germline, CDR1 is LNHNV and CDR2 YYDKDF (reference sequence). Losses at the gene ends were 3 bases for V and 1 base for J; bases not matched to a gene: 0. The CDR3 spans 15 residues. CDR3 loop: CATSRTSGRSYEQYF. Written as DNA, the CDR3 is TGTGCCACCAGCAGGACTAGCGGGAGGTCCTACGAGCAGTACTTC.

With respect to this clone: This sample includes further DNA sequences coding for the same CDR3. J is TRBJ2-5 and V is TRBV5-1; unclear D gene. CDR1 and CDR2 from the germline V gene are SGHRS and YFSETQ. V gave up 0 bases and J gave up 1 base, with 7 bases separating them. The CDR3 is 14 residues long. The CDR3 coding sequence is TGCGCCAGCAGCTTGGAGGGCTCCCAAGAGACCCAGTACTTC. It specifies CASSLEGSQETQYF.

The gene calls are TRBV28 and TRBJ2-5; possibly TRBD1 for D (5 bases). Germline CDR1 reads MDHEN; CDR2 reads SYDVKM. This CDR3 is built from 12 residues. With 8 bases removed from V and 2 bases from J, the gap between germline ends came to 9 bases. The CDR3 spells CASGHFQETQYF. The CDR3 nucleotides read TGTGCCAGCGGACATTTTCAAGAGACCCAGTACTTC.

V is TRBV30 and J is TRBJ1-5; the D gene is possibly TRBD1 (6 bases). Germline V gives CDR1 GTSNPN, CDR2 SVGIG (reference sequence). This CDR3 is built from 14 residues. Trimming removed 2 bases at V and 3 bases at J, with 11 bases between. The CDR3 loop reads CAWSRTVFNQPQHF. In DNA, the CDR3 is TGTGCCTGGAGTCGGACAGTATTCAATCAGCCCCAGCATTTT.

The table lists this clone with a count of one. The chain joins TRBV4-2 to TRBJ2-4; D is uncertain. The CDR3 totals 14 residues. Germline V lookup: CDR1 LGHNA, CDR2 YNFKEQ. V lost 0 bases to trimming and J lost 5 bases, with 8 bases between them. This CDR3 is CASSQEVAENIQYF. The CDR3 bases are TGTGCCAGCAGCCAAGAAGTGGCTGAAAACATTCAGTACTTC.

The chain employs TRBV28 and TRBJ2-1; 8 positions agree with TRBD2. This CDR3 region has 15 residues. Trimming cost V 6 bases and J 2 bases; bases outside gene matches: 6. Germline V gene data show CDR1 as MDHEN and CDR2 as SYDVKM. The CDR3 DNA is TGTGCCAGCAGCCAAAGCGGGAGTGCCTACAATGAGCAGTTCTTC. Its protein is CASSQSGSAYNEQFF.

The rearrangement uses TRBV6-5 and TRBJ1-6; TRBD1 is a possible D gene (6 bases). The V and J ends lost 3 bases and 7 bases respectively, with 10 bases between them. Looked up from germline, CDR1 is MNHEY and CDR2 is SVGAGI. The CDR3 runs to 14 residues. The CDR3 DNA reads as TGTGCCAGCAGTTATGGACAGATCAATTCACCCCTCCACTTT. It encodes CASSYGQINSPLHF.

The V call is TRBV28, the J call TRBJ1-6; D is unclear. This CDR3 comprises 13 residues. Germline assignment: CDR1 MDHEN and CDR2 SYDVKM. Between the trimmed V and J ends, which lost 5 bases and 13 bases, there was a span of 15 bases. The chain's CDR3 is CASSPRHPGPLHF. The CDR3 nucleotides read TGTGCCAGCAGTCCCCGACACCCGGGGCCCCTCCACTTT.

This clone has only one observation. This chain links TRBV27 with TRBJ2-6; 9 bases agree with TRBD1. Per the germline V gene, CDR1 is MNHEY and CDR2 is SMNVEV (reference sequence). CDR3 length equals 19 residues. Germline trimming cut 3 bases from V and 2 bases from J; bases unmatched to any gene: 11. The chain's CDR3 is CASSFWGLGTGTGANVLTF. The CDR3 nucleotides are TGTGCCAGCAGTTTTTGGGGGTTGGGGACAGGGACTGGGGCCAACGTCCTGACTTTC.

The rearrangement joins TRBV9 to TRBJ2-2, with D perhaps given as TRBD1 or TRBD2 (6 bases each). The CDR3 is 16 residues long. Germline CDR1 is SGDLS and CDR2 is YYNGEE. V lost 2 bases, J lost 0 bases, and 11 bases lay in between. The CDR3 loop reads CASSVWGAPNTGELFF. Here the CDR3 DNA reads TGTGCCAGCAGCGTCTGGGGGGCCCCGAACACCGGGGAGCTGTTTTTT.

The chain links TRBV5-1 to TRBJ1-3; the D gene is possibly TRBD1 (5 bases). Trimming took 4 bases from V and 6 from J, leaving 11 bases between them. CDR3 size: 13 residues. Germline CDR1 SGHRS, CDR2 YFSETQ. This chain's CDR3 is CASSTGTENTIYF. CDR3 coding DNA: TGCGCCAGCAGCACGGGGACGGAAAACACCATATATTTT.